This T cell receptor beta chain appears in the sequencing data of a study of graft-versus-host responses after intestinal transplantation. Study-level background: Isolated intestinal, liver-intestinal, or multivisceral transplants were what recipients had. Once they had received anti-thymocyte globulin induction, all recipients took tacrolimus and steroids for three to four years. Points from the study as a whole: Marrow from the recipient contained GvH clones, some of which had appeared first in ileum or blood. Early HvG declines after transplant were associated with peak circulating GvH clone levels.

The V and J ends lost 5 bases and 4 bases respectively, with 15 bases between them. This CDR3 has 15 amino acids. CDR1 is MGHDK and CDR2 is SYGVNS in the germline V gene. Points on this clone: Its antigen is still unknown.

Data came from immunoSEQ multiplex PCR; TCRdb stores just in-frame clones and leaves some out. The sample lists roughly 90,000 clones; 88% were seen once. This receptor was identified in a human donor who was the organ donor for an intestinal transplant. This specimen was unstimulated CD4+ T cells sorted from spleen or lymph node cells, taken before transplant. The chain carries TRBV25-1 and TRBJ2-1; D might be TRBD2 (5 bases). CDR3 protein: CASSTSGRQYNEQFF. CDR3 DNA: TGTGCCAGCAGTACGAGCGGACGACAATACAATGAGCAGTTCTTC.